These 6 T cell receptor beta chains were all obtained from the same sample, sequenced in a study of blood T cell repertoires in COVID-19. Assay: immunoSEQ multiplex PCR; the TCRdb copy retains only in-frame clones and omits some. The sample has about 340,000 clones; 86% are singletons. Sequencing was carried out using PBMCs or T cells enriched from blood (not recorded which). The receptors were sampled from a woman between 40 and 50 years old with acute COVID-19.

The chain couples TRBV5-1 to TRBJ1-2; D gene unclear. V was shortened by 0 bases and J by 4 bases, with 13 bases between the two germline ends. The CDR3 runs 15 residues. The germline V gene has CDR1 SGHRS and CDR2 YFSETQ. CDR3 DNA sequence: TGCGCCAGCAGCTTGGACAGACTACGGATCTATGGCTACACCTTC. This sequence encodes CASSLDRLRIYGYTF.

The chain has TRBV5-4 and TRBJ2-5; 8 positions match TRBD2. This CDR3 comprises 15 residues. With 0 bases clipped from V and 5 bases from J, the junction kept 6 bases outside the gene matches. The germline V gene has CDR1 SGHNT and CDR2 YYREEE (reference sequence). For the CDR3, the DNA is TGTGCCAGCAGCTTGGGAAATAGCGGGGTTGAGACCCAGTACTTC. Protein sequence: CASSLGNSGVETQYF. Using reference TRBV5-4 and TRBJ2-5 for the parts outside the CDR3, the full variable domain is ETGVTQSPTHLIKTRGQQVTLRCSSQSGHNTVSWYQQALGQGPQFIFQYYREEENGRGNFPPRFSGLQFPNYSSELNVNALELDDSALYLCASSLGNSGVETQYFGPGTRLLVL.

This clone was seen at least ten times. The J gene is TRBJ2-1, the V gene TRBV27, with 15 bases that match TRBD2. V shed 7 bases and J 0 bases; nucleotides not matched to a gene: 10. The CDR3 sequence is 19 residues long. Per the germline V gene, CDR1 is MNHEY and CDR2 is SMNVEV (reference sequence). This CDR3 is CASTNLGLAGGPSYNEQFF. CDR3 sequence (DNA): TGTGCCAGCACCAACCTTGGACTAGCGGGAGGGCCCTCCTACAATGAGCAGTTCTTC.

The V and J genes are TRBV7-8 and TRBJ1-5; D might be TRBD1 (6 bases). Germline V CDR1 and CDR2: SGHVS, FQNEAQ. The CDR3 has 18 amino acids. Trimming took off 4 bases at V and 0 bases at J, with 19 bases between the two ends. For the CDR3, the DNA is TGTGCCAGCAGCTCCAACACCGGGACATATTATAGCAATCAGCCCCAGCATTTT. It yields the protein CASSSNTGTYYSNQPQHF.

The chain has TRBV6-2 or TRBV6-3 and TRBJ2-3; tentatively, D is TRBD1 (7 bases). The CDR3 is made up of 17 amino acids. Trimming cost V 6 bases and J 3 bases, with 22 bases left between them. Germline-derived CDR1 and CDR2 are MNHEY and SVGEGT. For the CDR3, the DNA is TGTGCCAGCAGCCTCCCCCTAGGCAGGGGGAGGACAGATACGCAGTATTTT. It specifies CASSLPLGRGRTDTQYF.

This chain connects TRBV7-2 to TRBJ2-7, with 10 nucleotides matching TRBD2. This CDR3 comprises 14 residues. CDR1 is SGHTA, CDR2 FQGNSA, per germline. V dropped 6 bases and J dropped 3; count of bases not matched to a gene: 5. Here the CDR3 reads CASRRVAGGYEQYF. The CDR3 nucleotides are TGTGCCAGCAGACGGGTAGCGGGAGGCTACGAGCAGTACTTC.